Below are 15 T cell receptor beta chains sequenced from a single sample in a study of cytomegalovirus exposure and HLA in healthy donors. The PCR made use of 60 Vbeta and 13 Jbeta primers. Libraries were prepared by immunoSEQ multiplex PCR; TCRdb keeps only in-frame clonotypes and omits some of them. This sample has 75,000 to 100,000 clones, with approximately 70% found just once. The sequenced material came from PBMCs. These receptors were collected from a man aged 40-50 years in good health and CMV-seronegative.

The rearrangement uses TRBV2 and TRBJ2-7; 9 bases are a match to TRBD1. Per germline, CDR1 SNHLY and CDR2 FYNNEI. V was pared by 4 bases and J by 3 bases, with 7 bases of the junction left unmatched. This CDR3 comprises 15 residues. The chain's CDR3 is CASSGGDRAYYEQYF. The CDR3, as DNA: TGTGCCAGCAGTGGAGGGGACAGGGCCTACTACGAGCAGTACTTC.

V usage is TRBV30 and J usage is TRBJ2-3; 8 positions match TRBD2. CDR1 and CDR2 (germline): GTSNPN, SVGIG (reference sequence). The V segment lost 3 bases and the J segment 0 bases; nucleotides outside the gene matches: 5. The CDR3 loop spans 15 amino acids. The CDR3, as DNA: TGTGCCTGGAGAAAAGCGGGGGCTAGCACAGATACGCAGTATTTT. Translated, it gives CAWRKAGASTDTQYF. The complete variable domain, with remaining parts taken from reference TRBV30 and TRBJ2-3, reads SQTIHQWPATLVQPVGSPLSLECTVEGTSNPNLYWYRQAAGRGLQLLFYSVGIGQISSEVPQNLSASRPQDRQFILSSKKLLLSDSGFYLCAWRKAGASTDTQYFGPGTRLTVL.

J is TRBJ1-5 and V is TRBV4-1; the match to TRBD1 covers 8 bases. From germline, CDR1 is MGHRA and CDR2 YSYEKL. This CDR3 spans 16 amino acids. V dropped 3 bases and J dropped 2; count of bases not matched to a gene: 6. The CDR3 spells CASSQDRAEGNQPQHF. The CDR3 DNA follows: TGCGCCAGCAGCCAGGACAGGGCTGAGGGCAATCAGCCCCAGCATTTT.

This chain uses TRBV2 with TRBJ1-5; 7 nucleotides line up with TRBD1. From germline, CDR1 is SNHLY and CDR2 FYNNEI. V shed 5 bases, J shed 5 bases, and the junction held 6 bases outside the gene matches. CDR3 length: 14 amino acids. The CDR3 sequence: CASSRDREDQPQHF. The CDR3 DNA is TGTGCCAGCAGTCGAGACAGGGAGGATCAGCCCCAGCATTTT.

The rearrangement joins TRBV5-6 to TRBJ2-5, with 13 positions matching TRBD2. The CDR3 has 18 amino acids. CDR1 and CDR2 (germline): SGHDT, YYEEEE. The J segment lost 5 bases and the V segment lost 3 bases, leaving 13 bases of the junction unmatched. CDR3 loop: CASSSLAGGHVFTETQYF. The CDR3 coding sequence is TGTGCCAGCAGCTCACTAGCGGGGGGGCATGTCTTTACGGAGACCCAGTACTTC. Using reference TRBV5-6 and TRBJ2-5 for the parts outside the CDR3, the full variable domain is DAGVTQSPTHLIKTRGQQVTLRCSPKSGHDTVSWYQQALGQGPQFIFQYYEEEERQRGNFPDRFSGHQFPNYSSELNVNALLLGDSALYLCASSSLAGGHVFTETQYFGPGTRLLVL.

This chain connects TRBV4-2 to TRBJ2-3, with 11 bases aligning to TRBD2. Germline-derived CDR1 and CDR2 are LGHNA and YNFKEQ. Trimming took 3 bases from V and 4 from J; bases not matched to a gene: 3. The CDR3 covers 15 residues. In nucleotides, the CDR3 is TGTGCCAGCAGCCAGATAGCGGGGGGGGCAGATACGCAGTATTTT. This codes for CASSQIAGGADTQYF.

In DNA, the CDR3 is TGTGCCAGCAGTTACGTCGGCGCGGCCTATGGCTACACCTTC. This codes for CASSYVGAAYGYTF. The chain has TRBV6-5 and TRBJ1-2; D unresolved. Germline CDR1 and CDR2: MNHEY and SVGAGI. The CDR3 runs 14 residues. V dropped 2 bases and J dropped 4 bases, with 11 bases sitting between them.

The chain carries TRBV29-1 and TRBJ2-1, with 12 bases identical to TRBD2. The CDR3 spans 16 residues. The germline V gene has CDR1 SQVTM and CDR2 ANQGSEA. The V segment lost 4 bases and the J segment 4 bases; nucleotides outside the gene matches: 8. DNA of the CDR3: TGCAGCGTTGCTGGACTAGCGGGGAAATCGTACAATGAGCAGTTCTTC. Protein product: CSVAGLAGKSYNEQFF.

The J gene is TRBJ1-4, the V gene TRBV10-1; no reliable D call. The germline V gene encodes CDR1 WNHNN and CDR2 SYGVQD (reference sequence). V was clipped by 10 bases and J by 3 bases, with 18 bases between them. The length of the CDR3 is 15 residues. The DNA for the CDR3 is TGCGCCAATCCGGGATGGGAAGCAGCTAATGAAAAACTGTTTTTT. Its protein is CANPGWEAANEKLFF.

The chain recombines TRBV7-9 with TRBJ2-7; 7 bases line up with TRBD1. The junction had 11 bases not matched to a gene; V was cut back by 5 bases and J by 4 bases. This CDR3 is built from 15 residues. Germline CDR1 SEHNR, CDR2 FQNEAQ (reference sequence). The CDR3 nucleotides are TGTGCCAGCAGCACTCTTACAGGGGCCGCGTACGAGCAGTACTTC. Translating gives CASSTLTGAAYEQYF.

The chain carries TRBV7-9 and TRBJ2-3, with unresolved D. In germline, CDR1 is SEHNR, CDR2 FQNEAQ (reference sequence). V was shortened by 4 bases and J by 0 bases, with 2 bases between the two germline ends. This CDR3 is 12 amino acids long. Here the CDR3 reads CASSSSTDTQYF. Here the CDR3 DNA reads TGTGCCAGCAGCTCTAGCACAGATACGCAGTATTTT. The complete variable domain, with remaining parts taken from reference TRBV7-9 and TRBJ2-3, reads DTGVSQNPRHKITKRGQNVTFRCDPISEHNRLYWYRQTLGQGPEFLTYFQNEAQLEKSRLLSDRFSAERPKGSFSTLEIQRTEQGDSAMYLCASSSSTDTQYFGPGTRLTVL.

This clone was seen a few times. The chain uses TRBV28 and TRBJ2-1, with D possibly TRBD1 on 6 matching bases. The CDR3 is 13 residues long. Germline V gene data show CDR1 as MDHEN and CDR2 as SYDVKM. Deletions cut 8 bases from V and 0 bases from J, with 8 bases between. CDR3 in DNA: TGTGCCAGCCGGGACACCTCCTACAATGAGCAGTTCTTC. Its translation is CASRDTSYNEQFF.

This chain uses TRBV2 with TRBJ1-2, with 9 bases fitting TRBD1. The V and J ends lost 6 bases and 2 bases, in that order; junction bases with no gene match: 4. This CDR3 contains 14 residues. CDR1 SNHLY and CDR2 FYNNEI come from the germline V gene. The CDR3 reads CASSRTGANYGYTF. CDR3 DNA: TGTGCCAGCAGCCGGACAGGGGCGAACTATGGCTACACCTTC.

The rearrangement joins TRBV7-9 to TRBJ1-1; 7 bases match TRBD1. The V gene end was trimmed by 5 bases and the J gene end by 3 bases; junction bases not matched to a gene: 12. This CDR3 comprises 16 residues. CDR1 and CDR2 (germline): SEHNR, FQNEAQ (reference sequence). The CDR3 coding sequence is TGTGCCAGCAGCCCAAGAGGGCAGGGGGTTGACACTGAAGCTTTCTTT. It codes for CASSPRGQGVDTEAFF.

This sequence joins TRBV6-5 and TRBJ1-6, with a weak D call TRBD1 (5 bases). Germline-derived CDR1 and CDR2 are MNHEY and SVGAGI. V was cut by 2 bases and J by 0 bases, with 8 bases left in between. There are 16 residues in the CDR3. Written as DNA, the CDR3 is TGTGCCAGCAGTTACGGGGGGGTCTCCTATAATTCACCCCTCCACTTT. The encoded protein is CASSYGGVSYNSPLHF.